This T cell receptor (beta chain) was profiled in a study of shared clonotypes between healthy human individuals. Here immunoSEQ multiplex PCR was the method, and the copy in TCRdb shows in-frame clones only, minus some. The table records more than 450,000 clones, about four fifths of them present only once. The unsorted samples took 90 million to 95 million PBMCs to get genomic DNA. CDR3 size: 14 residues. Trimming removed 7 bases from V and 0 bases from J, with 13 bases in between. CDR1 GTSNPN and CDR2 SVGIG come from the germline V gene (reference sequence). The source of this sequence is a woman in her thirties or forties in good health. Some clones in this sample may be carry-over from other donors' samples. This chain uses TRBV30 with TRBJ2-1, with D possibly TRBD2 on 5 matching bases. Sequencing was performed on PBMCs. The CDR3: CALRAVSSYNEQFF. The CDR3 DNA reads as TGTGCCTTAAGAGCGGTTAGCTCCTACAATGAGCAGTTCTTC.